Given below is one T cell receptor (beta chain) in context. The specificity of this receptor is unknown. No much larger clone exists at a distance of one base, and base qualities are not known. This entry is derived from a study of T cell responses to AZD1222 COVID-19 vaccine (dated by TCRdb to about 2021). About the study as a whole: A total of about 230 trial participants underwent TCR sequencing, of whom 200 to 220 received two doses of AZD1222 and around 25 received two doses of the MenACWY control vaccine. Trial participants were enrolled into age subgroups of 18-55, 56-69 and 70-plus years, which contained around 150, 28 and 57 TCR-sequenced participants, respectively.

Looking up the germline V gene (reference sequence) yields CDR1 LGHDT and CDR2 YNNKEL. Measured from the cysteine to the phenylalanine, the CDR3 is 12 residues long. The entry retains the CDR3 DNA only, 36 bases that are in frame from base 1. At the junction V is shortened by 0 bases and J by 7 bases, with 5 bases in between. Study-wide findings and limitations: The 56-69-year group was small, and its depth increase did not reach significance, likely because of low power. Only a handful of AZD1222 recipients were SARS-CoV-2 seropositive at baseline, limiting conclusions about previously exposed vaccinees. Because no day 14 peak-response samples were available, repertoires were characterized only after the peak T cell response. Reportedly, almost half of the unique spike-specific TCRs recognized epitopes lying outside the regions that are mutated in the B.1.351 and B.1.1.7 variants. Participants were mostly white British, with more females than males. The authors suggested clonal diversity may have been underestimated. After two AZD1222 doses, spike-specific TCR breadth and depth were significantly higher than at day 0 and than in MenACWY recipients. Vaccine-associated CD4 TCRs spanned the whole spike protein, with dominant responses in regions 160-218 and 743-854.

Read against the paper, the sample's time point label means: about 28 days (+/-7) after the second vaccine dose. AZD1222 recipients whose second dose came at about 4 weeks and those whose second dose came at about 12 weeks were combined into one group, since spike-specific TCR depth and breadth did not differ between the two schedules. The vaccinee samples were drawn from two UK trials, COV001 and COV002, one of which was a single-blind randomized controlled phase 2/3 trial testing AZD1222 (ChAdOx1 nCoV-19) in healthy adults. For TCRbeta chain sequencing, PBMC samples were collected from trial participants at day 0 and at day 28 after the second dose. The CDR3 regions of human TCRbeta chains were subjected to immunosequencing. For the original study's pipeline: TCRs in the repertoires were matched against a reference library of SARS-CoV-2-specific TCRs that had been generated with the MIRA antigen-specificity platform. Breadth meant the fraction of unique TCRs that were SARS-CoV-2-associated, whereas depth meant the fraction of total T cells that were SARS-CoV-2-associated. Each spike-specific TCR was assigned to its reactive spike region and to a CD4 or CD8 class using the MIRA data. Log10-transformed breadth and depth values were compared by one-way ANOVA with Sidak's multiple comparisons tests. Held by TCRdb, this immuneACCESS table contains in-frame sequences only and omits some clones. Under half of the omission traces to an unresolved V gene where checked; the cause of the rest is unknown. V and J calls and clone size are those listed in that table; D and trimming were worked out from the DNA. The sample table records 150,000 to 200,000 clones; 88% of these occur just once. Roughly 10% of the sample comes from the top ten.

The TCR originated in an adult who received the AZD1222 COVID-19 vaccine. Material: peripheral blood, obtained 28 days after the second AZD1222 dose. The chain is assembled from TRBV3-1 (or the pseudogene TRBV3-2) and TRBJ2-3; no D gene call is confident. The CDR3 reads CASSQDGYTQYF. The sequence in DNA is TGTGCCAGCAGCCAAGATGGCTATACGCAGTATTTT.